This TCR beta chain was recorded in a study of spatial heterogeneity in lung cancer. Study-wide context: Detection consistently captured more beta-chain sequences than alpha-chain sequences. A unique TCR and UMI combination showed up more than ten times in raw reads, on average.

Losses at the gene ends were 5 bases for V and 3 bases for J; bases not matched to a gene: 6. Germline loops: CDR1 DFQATT, CDR2 SNEGSKA (reference sequence). This CDR3 contains 14 residues. Every TCR cDNA molecule carried a tag that served as a unique molecular identifier. One entry per CDR3 protein results from TCRdb running MiXCR on the 5' RACE reads. The table includes fewer than 60,000 distinct CDR3 sequences, under 8% detected once. The time point: blood at routine non-recurrence follow-up after resection. Unsorted whole RNA samples from tumor, nontumor lung or frozen PBMC were sequenced. This clonotype was recorded at least ten times.

Sequenced material: PBMCs, taken at follow-up. The chain has TRBV20-1 and TRBJ2-1, with 8 bases fitting TRBD2. The receptor was derived from a female donor with early-stage non-small cell lung cancer. CDR3 DNA: TGCAGTGCTCCGACGACTAGCGTCTACAATGAGCAGTTCTTC. Its protein is CSAPTTSVYNEQFF.